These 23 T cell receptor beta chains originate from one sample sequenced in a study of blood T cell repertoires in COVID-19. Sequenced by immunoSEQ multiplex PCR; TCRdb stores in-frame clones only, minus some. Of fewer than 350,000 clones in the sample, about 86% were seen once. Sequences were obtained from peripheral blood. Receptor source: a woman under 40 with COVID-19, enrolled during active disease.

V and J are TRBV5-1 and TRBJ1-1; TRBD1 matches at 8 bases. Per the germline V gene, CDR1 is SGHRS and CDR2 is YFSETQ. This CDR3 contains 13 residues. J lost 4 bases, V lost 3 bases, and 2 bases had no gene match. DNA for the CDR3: TGCGCCAGCAGCTACGGACAGGGCACTGAAGCTTTCTTT. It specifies CASSYGQGTEAFF.

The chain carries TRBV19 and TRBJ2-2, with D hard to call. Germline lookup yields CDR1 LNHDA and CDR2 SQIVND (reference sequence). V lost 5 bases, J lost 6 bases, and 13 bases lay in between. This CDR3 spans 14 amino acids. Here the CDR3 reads CASSPVRQAGELFF. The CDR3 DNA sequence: TGTGCCAGTAGTCCAGTCCGGCAGGCCGGGGAGCTGTTTTTT.

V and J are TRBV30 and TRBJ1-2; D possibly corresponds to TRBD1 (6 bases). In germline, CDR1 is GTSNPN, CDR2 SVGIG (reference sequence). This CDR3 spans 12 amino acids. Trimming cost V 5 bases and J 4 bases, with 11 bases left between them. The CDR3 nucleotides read TGTGCCTGGCAGGGGTATTCCTATGGCTACACCTTC. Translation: CAWQGYSYGYTF.

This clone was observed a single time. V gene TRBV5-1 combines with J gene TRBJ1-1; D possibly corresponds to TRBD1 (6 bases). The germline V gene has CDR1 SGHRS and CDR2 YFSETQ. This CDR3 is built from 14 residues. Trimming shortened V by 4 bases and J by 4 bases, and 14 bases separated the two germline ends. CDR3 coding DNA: TGCGCCAGCAGCGGGGTAATAGGGGGCACTGAAGCTTTCTTT. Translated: CASSGVIGGTEAFF.

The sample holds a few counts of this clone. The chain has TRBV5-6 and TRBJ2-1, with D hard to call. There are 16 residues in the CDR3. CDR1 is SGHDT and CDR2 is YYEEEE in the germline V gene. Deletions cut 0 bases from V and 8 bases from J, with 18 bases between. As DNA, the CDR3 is TGTGCCAGCAGCTTGGCCGCTAGGCCGGAGTCCGATGAGCAGTTCTTC. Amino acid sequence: CASSLAARPESDEQFF. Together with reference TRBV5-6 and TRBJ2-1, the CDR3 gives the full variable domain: DAGVTQSPTHLIKTRGQQVTLRCSPKSGHDTVSWYQQALGQGPQFIFQYYEEEERQRGNFPDRFSGHQFPNYSSELNVNALLLGDSALYLCASSLAARPESDEQFFGPGTRLTVL.

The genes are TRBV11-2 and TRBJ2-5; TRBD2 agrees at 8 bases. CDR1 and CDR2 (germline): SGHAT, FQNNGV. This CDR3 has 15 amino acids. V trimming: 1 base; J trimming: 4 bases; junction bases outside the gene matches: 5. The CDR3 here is CASSLVGGASETQYF. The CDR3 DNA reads TGTGCCAGCAGCTTAGTCGGGGGGGCCTCAGAGACCCAGTACTTC.

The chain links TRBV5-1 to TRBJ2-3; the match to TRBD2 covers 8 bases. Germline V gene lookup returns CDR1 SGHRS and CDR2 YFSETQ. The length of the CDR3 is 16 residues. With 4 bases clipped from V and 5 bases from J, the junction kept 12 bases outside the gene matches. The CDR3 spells CASSPLAGGLLDTQYF. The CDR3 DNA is TGCGCCAGCAGCCCCCTTGCGGGGGGTCTGTTAGATACGCAGTATTTT.

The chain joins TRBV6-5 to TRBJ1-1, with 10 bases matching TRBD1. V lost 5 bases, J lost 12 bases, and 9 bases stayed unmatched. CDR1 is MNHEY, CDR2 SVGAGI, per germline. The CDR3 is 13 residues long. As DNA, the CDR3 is TGTGCCAGCAGTCTCGGACAGGGGGGAGCGACTTTCTTT. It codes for CASSLGQGGATFF.

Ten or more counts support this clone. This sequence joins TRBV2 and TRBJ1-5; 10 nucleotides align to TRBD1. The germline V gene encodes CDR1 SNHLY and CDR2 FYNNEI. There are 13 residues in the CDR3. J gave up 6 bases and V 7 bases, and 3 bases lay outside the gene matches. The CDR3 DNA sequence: TGTGCCAGCAACGGACAGGGGGGTCAGCCCCAGCATTTT. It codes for CASNGQGGQPQHF.

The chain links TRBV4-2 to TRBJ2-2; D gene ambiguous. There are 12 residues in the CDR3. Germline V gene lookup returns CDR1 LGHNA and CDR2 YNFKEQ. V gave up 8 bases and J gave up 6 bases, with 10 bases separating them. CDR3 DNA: TGTGCCAGCGGTGGTCGGGCCGGGGAGCTGTTTTTT. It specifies CASGGRAGELFF.

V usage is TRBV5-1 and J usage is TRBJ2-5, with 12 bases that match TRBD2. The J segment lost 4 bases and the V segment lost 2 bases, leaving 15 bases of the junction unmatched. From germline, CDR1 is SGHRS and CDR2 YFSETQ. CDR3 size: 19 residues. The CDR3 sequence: CASSFLPLASGGATETQYF. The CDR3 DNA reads TGCGCCAGCAGCTTCCTTCCCCTGGCTAGCGGGGGGGCCACAGAGACCCAGTACTTC.

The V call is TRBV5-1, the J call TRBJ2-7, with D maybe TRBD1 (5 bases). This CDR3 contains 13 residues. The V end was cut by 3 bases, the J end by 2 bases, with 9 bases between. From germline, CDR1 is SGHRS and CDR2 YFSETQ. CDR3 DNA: TGCGCCAGCAGCTCGGACAACGCCTACGAGCAGTACTTC. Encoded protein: CASSSDNAYEQYF. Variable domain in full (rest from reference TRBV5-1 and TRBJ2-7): KAGVTQTPRYLIKTRGQQVTLSCSPISGHRSVSWYQQTPGQGLQFLFEYFSETQRNKGNFPGRFSGRQFSNSRSEMNVSTLELGDSALYLCASSSDNAYEQYFGPGTRLTVT.

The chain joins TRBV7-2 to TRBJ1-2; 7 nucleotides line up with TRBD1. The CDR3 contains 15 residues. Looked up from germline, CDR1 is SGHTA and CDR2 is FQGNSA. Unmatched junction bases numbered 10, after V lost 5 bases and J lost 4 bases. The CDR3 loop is CASSPRQGSPYGYTF. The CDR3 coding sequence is TGTGCCAGCAGCCCGCGACAGGGTAGTCCCTATGGCTACACCTTC.

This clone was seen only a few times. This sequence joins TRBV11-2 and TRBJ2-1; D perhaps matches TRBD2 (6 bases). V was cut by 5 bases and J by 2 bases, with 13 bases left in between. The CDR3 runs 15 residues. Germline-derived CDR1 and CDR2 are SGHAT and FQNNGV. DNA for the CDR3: TGTGCCAGCAGCCCCTGGGCTAGCGCCTACAATGAGCAGTTCTTC. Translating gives CASSPWASAYNEQFF.

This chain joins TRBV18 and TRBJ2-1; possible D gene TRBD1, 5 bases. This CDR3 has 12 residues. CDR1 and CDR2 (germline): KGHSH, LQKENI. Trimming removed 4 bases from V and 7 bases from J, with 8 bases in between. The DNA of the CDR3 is TGTGCCAGCTCACTTCAGGGAAATGAGCAGTTCTTC. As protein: CASSLQGNEQFF. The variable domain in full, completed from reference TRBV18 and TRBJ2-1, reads NAGVMQNPRHLVRRRGQEARLRCSPMKGHSHVYWYRQLPEEGLKFMVYLQKENIIDESGMPKERFSAEFPKEGPSILRIQQVVRGDSAAYFCASSLQGNEQFFGPGTRLTVL.

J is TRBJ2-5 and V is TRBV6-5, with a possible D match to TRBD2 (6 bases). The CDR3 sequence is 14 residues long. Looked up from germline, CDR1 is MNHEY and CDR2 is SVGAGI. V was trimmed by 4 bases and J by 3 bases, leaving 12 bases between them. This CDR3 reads CASSSPWGEETQYF. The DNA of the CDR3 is TGTGCCAGCAGTTCACCGTGGGGGGAAGAGACCCAGTACTTC.

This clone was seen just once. The chain's CDR3 is CASSPFRRASSTEAFF. CDR3 DNA: TGTGCCAGCTCACCCTTTAGGAGGGCTAGTAGCACTGAAGCTTTCTTT. This chain connects TRBV18 to TRBJ1-1; D not certain. From germline, CDR1 is KGHSH and CDR2 LQKENI. The V gene lost 3 bases and the J gene lost 4 bases, with 18 bases spanning the gap. CDR3 length equals 16 residues.

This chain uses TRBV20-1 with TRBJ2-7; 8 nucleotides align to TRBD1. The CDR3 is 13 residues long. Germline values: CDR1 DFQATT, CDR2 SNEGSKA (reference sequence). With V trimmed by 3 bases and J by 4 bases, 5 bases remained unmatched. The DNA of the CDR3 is TGCAGTGCTAGTTGGCAGGGGGCTTACGAGCAGTACTTC. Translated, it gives CSASWQGAYEQYF.

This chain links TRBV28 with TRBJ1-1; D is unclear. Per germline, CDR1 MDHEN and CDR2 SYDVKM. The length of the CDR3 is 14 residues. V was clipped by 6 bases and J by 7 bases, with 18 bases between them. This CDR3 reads CASSRGMRRDEAFF. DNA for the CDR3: TGTGCCAGCAGCCGCGGGATGCGACGGGATGAAGCTTTCTTT.

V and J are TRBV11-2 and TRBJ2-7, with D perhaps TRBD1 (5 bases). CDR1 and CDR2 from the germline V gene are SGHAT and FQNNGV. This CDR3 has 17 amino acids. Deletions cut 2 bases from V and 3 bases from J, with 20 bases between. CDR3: CASSLYTFGAEDYEQYF. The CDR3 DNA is TGTGCCAGCAGCTTATATACCTTTGGGGCAGAAGACTACGAGCAGTACTTC.

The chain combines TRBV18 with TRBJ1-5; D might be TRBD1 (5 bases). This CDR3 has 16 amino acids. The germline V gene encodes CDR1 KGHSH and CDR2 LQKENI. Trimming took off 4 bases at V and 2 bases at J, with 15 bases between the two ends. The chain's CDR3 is CASSLTPGVGNQPQHF. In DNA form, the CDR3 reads TGTGCCAGCTCACTAACCCCGGGGGTAGGCAATCAGCCCCAGCATTTT.

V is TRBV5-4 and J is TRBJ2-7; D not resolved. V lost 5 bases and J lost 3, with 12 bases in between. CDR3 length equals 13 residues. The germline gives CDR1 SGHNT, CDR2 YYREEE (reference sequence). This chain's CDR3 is CASRILGNYEQYF. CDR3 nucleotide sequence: TGTGCCAGCAGAATTCTAGGAAACTACGAGCAGTACTTC.

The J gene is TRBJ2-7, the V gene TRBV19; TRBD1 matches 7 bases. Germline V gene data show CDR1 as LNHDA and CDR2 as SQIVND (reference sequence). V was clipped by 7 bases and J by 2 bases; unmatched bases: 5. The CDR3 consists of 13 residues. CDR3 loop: CASMGTEAYEQYF. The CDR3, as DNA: TGTGCCAGTATGGGGACAGAAGCCTACGAGCAGTACTTC. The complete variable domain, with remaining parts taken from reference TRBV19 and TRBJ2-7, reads DGGITQSPKYLFRKEGQNVTLSCEQNLNHDAMYWYRQDPGQGLRLIYYSQIVNDFQKGDIAEGYSVSREKKESFPLTVTSAQKNPTAFYLCASMGTEAYEQYFGPGTRLTVT.